This T cell receptor (beta chain) was found in a study of T cell responses to AZD1222 COVID-19 vaccine. General observations from the study: Regions 160-218 and 743-854 held dominance among vaccine-associated CD4 TCRs, which spanned spike. Elevations in Spike-specific TCR breadth and depth followed administration of two AZD1222 doses. Most donors were white British and more were female, and clonal diversity was possibly underestimated. Only 5 to 7 AZD1222 recipients were seropositive at baseline.

Per germline, CDR1 MNHEY and CDR2 SVGEGT. V was pared by 0 bases and J by 6 bases, with 1 base between. This CDR3 region has 11 residues. This clone showed up many times. Its specificity is not known. Generated by immunoSEQ multiplex PCR, the TCRdb table keeps only in-frame clones and is missing some. This table holds over 130,000 clones, about 89% found once. The chain links TRBV6-2 or TRBV6-3 to TRBJ2-3; D uncertain. The sequencing here drew on peripheral blood, taken 28 days after the second dose of the MenACWY control vaccine. The clonotype comes from an adult who received the MenACWY meningococcal vaccine as a control. The CDR3 here is CASSYSDTQYF. The CDR3 nucleotides are TGTGCCAGCAGTTACTCCGATACGCAGTATTTT.